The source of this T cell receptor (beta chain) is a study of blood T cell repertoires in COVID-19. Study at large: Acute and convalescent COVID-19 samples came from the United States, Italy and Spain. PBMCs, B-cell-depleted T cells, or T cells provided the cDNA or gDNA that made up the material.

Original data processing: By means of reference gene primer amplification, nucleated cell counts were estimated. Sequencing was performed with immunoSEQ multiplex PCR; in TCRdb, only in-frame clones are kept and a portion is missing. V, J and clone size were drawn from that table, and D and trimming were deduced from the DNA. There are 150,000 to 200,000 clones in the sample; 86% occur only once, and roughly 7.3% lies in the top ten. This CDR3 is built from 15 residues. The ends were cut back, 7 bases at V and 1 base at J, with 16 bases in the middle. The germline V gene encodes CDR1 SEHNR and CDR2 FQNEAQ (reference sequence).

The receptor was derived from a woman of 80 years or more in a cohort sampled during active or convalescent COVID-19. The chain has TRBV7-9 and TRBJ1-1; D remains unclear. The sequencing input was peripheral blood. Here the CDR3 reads CASTPSRSGNTEAFF. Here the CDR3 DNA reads TGTGCCAGCACCCCCAGTAGGTCAGGGAACACTGAAGCTTTCTTT.